Below are 19 T cell receptor beta chains sequenced from a single sample in a study of blood T cell repertoires in COVID-19 (TCRdb year 2020). The receptor library was made with the immunoSEQ multiplex PCR assay. The clones in this table, taken by TCRdb from immuneACCESS, are in-frame only. Not every clone is retained; where verified, under half of the shortfall comes from an unresolved V gene, and the cause of the rest is unknown. For this sample there are 170,000 or so clones; about 86% appear just once. The leading ten clones occupy approximately 0.88% of the sample. Sample: peripheral blood. Source of these receptors: a woman younger than 35 who had recovered from COVID-19.

In DNA, the CDR3 is TGTGCCAGCAGCGAAGGACAGGTTAACTATGGCTACACCTTC. Protein sequence: CASSEGQVNYGYTF. J is TRBJ1-2 and V is TRBV9; 7 bases line up with TRBD1. The CDR3 runs 14 residues. CDR1 SGDLS and CDR2 YYNGEE come from the germline V gene. V lost 3 bases, J lost 1 base, and 3 bases stayed unmatched.

V is TRBV4-1 and J is TRBJ1-6, with 8 positions matching TRBD1. In germline, CDR1 is MGHRA, CDR2 YSYEKL. The CDR3 extends over 15 amino acids. J was trimmed by 9 bases and V by 0 bases; bases with no gene match: 4. The CDR3 DNA follows: TGCGCCAGCAGCCAAGAATACACAGGGGGTTCACCCCTCCACTTT. As protein: CASSQEYTGGSPLHF.

V usage is TRBV7-7 and J usage is TRBJ2-2, with TRBD1 matching over 9 bases. Unmatched junction bases numbered 5, after V lost 5 bases and J lost 7 bases. The germline CDR1 and CDR2 sequences are SSHAT and FNYEAQ (reference sequence). The CDR3 runs to 14 residues. The CDR3 region has the DNA TGTGCCAGCAGCCTACAGGGGGCCGGCGGGGAGCTGTTTTTT. Translated: CASSLQGAGGELFF.

Written as DNA, the CDR3 is TGCGCCAGCAGCCAACTTGACAGGGGGCGCCCAGATACGCAGTATTTT. This gives the protein CASSQLDRGRPDTQYF. The V call is TRBV4-1, the J call TRBJ2-3, with 10 positions matching TRBD1. CDR1 is MGHRA and CDR2 is YSYEKL in the germline V gene. V trimming: 2 bases; J trimming: 4 bases; junction bases outside the gene matches: 6. This CDR3 is built from 16 residues.

J is TRBJ2-2 and V is TRBV9; 8 nucleotides match TRBD2. This CDR3 is built from 16 residues. Looked up from germline, CDR1 is SGDLS and CDR2 is YYNGEE. V trimming: 3 bases; J trimming: 0 bases; junction bases outside the gene matches: 4. The CDR3 coding sequence is TGTGCCAGCAGCGCCCGGGGGGGGGCGAACACCGGGGAGCTGTTTTTT. Protein product: CASSARGGANTGELFF. Drawing the rest from reference TRBV9 and TRBJ2-2, the complete variable domain is DSGVTQTPKHLITATGQRVTLRCSPRSGDLSVYWYQQSLDQGLQFLIQYYNGEERAKGNILERFSAQQFPDLHSELNLSSLELGDSALYFCASSARGGANTGELFFGEGSRLTVL.

The chain employs TRBV7-8 and TRBJ2-5; TRBD2 matches at 14 bases. Germline V gene lookup returns CDR1 SGHVS and CDR2 FQNEAQ. V shed 3 bases and J 4 bases; nucleotides not matched to a gene: 7. The CDR3 has 17 residues. The CDR3 DNA sequence: TGTGCCAGCAGCTTCCCCCCCGGACTAGCGGGAGGAGAGACCCAGTACTTC. It is translated as CASSFPPGLAGGETQYF.

The J gene is TRBJ2-1, the V gene TRBV7-9, with TRBD2 as a possible D gene (5 bases). Germline values: CDR1 SEHNR, CDR2 FQNEAQ (reference sequence). This CDR3 is built from 13 residues. Trimming took 3 bases from V and 6 from J, leaving 9 bases between them. This chain's CDR3 is CASSLRESNEQFF. The CDR3 DNA sequence: TGTGCCAGCAGCTTGAGGGAGAGCAATGAGCAGTTCTTC.

This chain uses TRBV4-2 with TRBJ2-1; 8 bases are shared with TRBD2. The CDR3 has 16 residues. Looked up from germline, CDR1 is LGHNA and CDR2 is YNFKEQ. After removal of 0 bases from V and 4 bases from J, the junction contained 5 bases not matched to a gene. CDR3 sequence reads: CASSQDRSGSYNEQFF. The CDR3 nucleotides are TGTGCCAGCAGCCAAGATAGGAGCGGGAGTTACAATGAGCAGTTCTTC.

The chain couples TRBV4-2 to TRBJ2-3, with TRBD2 matching over 7 bases. With V trimmed by 1 base and J by 2 bases, 6 bases remained unmatched. The CDR3 is 16 amino acids. From germline, CDR1 is LGHNA and CDR2 YNFKEQ. This chain's CDR3 is CASSQAYSGNTDTQYF. The DNA for the CDR3 is TGTGCCAGCAGCCAAGCGTACAGCGGGAACACAGATACGCAGTATTTT.

The rearrangement links TRBV5-5 to TRBJ1-5; D unresolved. The CDR3 is 14 amino acids. Deletions cut 3 bases from V and 4 bases from J, with 11 bases between. CDR1 SGHKS and CDR2 YYEKEE come from the germline V gene (reference sequence). CDR3 protein: CASSWGVSNQPQHF. The DNA for the CDR3 is TGTGCCAGCAGCTGGGGAGTCTCGAATCAGCCCCAGCATTTT.

This clone was counted a single time. J is TRBJ1-2 and V is TRBV9; perhaps TRBD1 as D (6 bases). Trimming pared 0 bases from V and 4 bases from J, leaving 13 bases between. Germline values: CDR1 SGDLS, CDR2 YYNGEE. The CDR3 is 15 amino acids. CDR3 residues: CASSVADSPAYGYTF. CDR3 DNA: TGTGCCAGCAGCGTAGCGGACAGCCCTGCCTATGGCTACACCTTC.

The chain couples TRBV18 to TRBJ2-7; 7 nucleotides match TRBD2. The CDR3 totals 16 residues. The germline V gene encodes CDR1 KGHSH and CDR2 LQKENI. Germline trimming cut 4 bases from V and 0 bases from J; bases unmatched to any gene: 9. The CDR3 DNA reads TGTGCCAGCTCACGGGGGGGAGGAGCCGTCTCCTACGAGCAGTACTTC. Its translation is CASSRGGGAVSYEQYF.

This clone was detected only a few times. This chain uses TRBV18 with TRBJ2-7, with D possibly matching TRBD1 (5 bases). The CDR3 is 13 residues long. The V end lost 2 bases, the J end lost 7 bases, and 12 bases lay between the germline ends. Germline loops: CDR1 KGHSH, CDR2 LQKENI. The CDR3 nucleotides read TGTGCCAGCTCACCAGGGGCTTTAAGAGAGCAGTACGTC. Its protein product is CASSPGALREQYV.

The genes are TRBV15 and TRBJ2-5, with D uncertain. The germline CDR1 and CDR2 sequences are LNHNV and YYDKDF (reference sequence). The CDR3 totals 13 residues. Deletions cut 1 base from V and 5 bases from J, with 8 bases between. In DNA form, the CDR3 reads TGTGCCACCAGCAGAGGAGAGATCGAGACCCAGTACTTC. It is translated as CATSRGEIETQYF.

This clone was counted between two and nine times. V usage is TRBV27 and J usage is TRBJ2-1; 13 bases line up with TRBD2. Germline assignment: CDR1 MNHEY and CDR2 SMNVEV (reference sequence). Unmatched junction bases numbered 9, after V lost 4 bases and J lost 9 bases. There are 16 residues in the CDR3. This CDR3 is CASSSLGLAGLGEQFF. CDR3 sequence (DNA): TGTGCCAGCAGTTCCCTGGGACTAGCGGGATTGGGTGAGCAGTTCTTC.

This clone has a handful of counts. The chain carries TRBV29-1 and TRBJ2-3; 11 nucleotides agree with TRBD2. The germline gives CDR1 SQVTM, CDR2 ANQGSEA. The CDR3 runs 19 residues. With V trimmed by 0 bases and J by 6 bases, 17 bases remained unmatched. The CDR3 region is CSVEDSFPDSGRAGDTQYF. The CDR3 bases are TGCAGCGTTGAAGATTCGTTTCCCGATAGCGGGAGGGCTGGGGATACGCAGTATTTT.

The chain joins TRBV24-1 to TRBJ1-4; D unresolved. V lost 1 base and J lost 10, with 9 bases in between. Per germline, CDR1 KGHDR and CDR2 SFDVKD. The CDR3 spans 13 residues. CDR3 sequence: CATSDFEGGKLFF. CDR3 DNA sequence: TGTGCCACCAGTGATTTCGAGGGTGGAAAACTGTTTTTT.

This clone was recorded once. The V and J genes are TRBV19 and TRBJ1-1, with 7 bases aligning to TRBD1. CDR3 length: 17 residues. V was pared by 5 bases and J by 1 base, with 13 bases of the junction left unmatched. Germline CDR1 LNHDA, CDR2 SQIVND (reference sequence). The CDR3 DNA is TGTGCCAGTAGTGTTCGACCTCGGACAGGATCGAACACTGAAGCTTTCTTT. This encodes CASSVRPRTGSNTEAFF.

The V gene is TRBV6-6, the J gene TRBJ2-3, with 10 bases identical to TRBD1. The CDR3 extends over 15 amino acids. The J segment lost 1 base and the V segment lost 6 bases, leaving 4 bases of the junction unmatched. The germline V gene encodes CDR1 MNHNY and CDR2 SVGAGI (reference sequence). The CDR3 spells CASSPGTGGTDTQYF. The CDR3 DNA sequence: TGTGCCAGCAGCCCCGGGACAGGGGGCACAGATACGCAGTATTTT.